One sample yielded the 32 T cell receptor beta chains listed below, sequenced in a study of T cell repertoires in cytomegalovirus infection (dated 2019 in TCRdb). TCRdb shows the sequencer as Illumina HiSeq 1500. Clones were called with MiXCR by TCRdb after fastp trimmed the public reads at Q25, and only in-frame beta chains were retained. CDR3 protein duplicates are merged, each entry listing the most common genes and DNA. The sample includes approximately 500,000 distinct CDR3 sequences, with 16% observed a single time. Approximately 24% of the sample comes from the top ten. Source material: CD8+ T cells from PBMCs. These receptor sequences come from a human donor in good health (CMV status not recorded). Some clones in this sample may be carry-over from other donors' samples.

In DNA form, the CDR3 reads TGTGCCAGCAGTGAAGGGGTAGCGGGAAACTCCTACGAGCAGTACTTC. Residues: CASSEGVAGNSYEQYF. The chain recombines TRBV2 with TRBJ2-7, with 8 bases fitting TRBD2. Germline V lookup: CDR1 SNHLY, CDR2 FYNNEI. CDR3 length: 16 residues. V was clipped by 1 base and J by 0 bases; unmatched bases: 5. Using reference TRBV2 and TRBJ2-7 for the parts outside the CDR3, the full variable domain is EPEVTQTPSHQVTQMGQEVILRCVPISNHLYFYWYRQILGQKVEFLVSFYNNEISEKSEIFDDQFSVERPDGSNFTLKIRSTKLEDSAMYFCASSEGVAGNSYEQYFGPGTRLTVT.

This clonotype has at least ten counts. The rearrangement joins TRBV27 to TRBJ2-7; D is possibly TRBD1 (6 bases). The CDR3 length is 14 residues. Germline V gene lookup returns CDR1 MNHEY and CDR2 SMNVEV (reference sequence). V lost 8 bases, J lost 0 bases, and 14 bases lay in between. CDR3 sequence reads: CASAESGVSYEQYF. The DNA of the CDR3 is TGTGCCAGCGCCGAATCAGGGGTCTCCTACGAGCAGTACTTC.

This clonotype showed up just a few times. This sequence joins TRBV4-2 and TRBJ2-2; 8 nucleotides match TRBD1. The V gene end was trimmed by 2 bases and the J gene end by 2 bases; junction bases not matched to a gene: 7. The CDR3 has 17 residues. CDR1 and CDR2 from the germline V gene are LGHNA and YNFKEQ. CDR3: CASSQSRTGPNTGELFF. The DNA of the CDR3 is TGTGCCAGCAGCCAAAGTCGGACAGGGCCAAACACCGGGGAGCTGTTTTTT.

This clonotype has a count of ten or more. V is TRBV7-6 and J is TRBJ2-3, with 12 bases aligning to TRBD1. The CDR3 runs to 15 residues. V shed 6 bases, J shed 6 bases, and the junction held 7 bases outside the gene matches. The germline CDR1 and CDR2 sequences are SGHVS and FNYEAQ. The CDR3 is CASRAGTGGRDTQYF. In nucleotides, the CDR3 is TGTGCCAGCAGAGCCGGGACAGGGGGCAGGGATACGCAGTATTTT.

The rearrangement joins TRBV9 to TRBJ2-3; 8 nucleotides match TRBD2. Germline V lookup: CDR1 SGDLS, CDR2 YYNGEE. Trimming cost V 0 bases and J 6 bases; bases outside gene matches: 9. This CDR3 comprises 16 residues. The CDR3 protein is CASSVGQRGTSDTQYF. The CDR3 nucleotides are TGTGCCAGCAGCGTAGGCCAGCGGGGGACGTCGGATACGCAGTATTTT.

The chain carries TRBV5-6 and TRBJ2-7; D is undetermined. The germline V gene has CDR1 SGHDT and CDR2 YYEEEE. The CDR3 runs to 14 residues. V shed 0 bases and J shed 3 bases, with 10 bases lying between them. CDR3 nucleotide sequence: TGTGCCAGCAGCTTGGGGAATATTCACTACGAGCAGTACTTC. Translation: CASSLGNIHYEQYF.

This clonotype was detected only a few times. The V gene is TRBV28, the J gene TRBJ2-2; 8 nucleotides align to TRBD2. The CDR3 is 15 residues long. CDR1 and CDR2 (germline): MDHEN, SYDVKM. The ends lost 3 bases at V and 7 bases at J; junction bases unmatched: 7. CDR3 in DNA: TGTGCCAGCAGTTTTACAGCGGGAGTGGGCGGGGAGCTGTTTTTT. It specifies CASSFTAGVGGELFF.

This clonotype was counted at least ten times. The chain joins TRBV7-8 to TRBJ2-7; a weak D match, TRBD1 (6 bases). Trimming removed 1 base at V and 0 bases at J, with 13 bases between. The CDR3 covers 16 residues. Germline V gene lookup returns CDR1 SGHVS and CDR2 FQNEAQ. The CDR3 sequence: CASSLGRGSFSYEQYF. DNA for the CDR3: TGTGCCAGCAGCTTAGGTAGGGGGAGTTTCTCCTACGAGCAGTACTTC.

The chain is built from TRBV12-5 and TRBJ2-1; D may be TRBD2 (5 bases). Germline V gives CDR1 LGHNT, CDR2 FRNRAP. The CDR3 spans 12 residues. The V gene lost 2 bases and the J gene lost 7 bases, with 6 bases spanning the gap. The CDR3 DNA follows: TGTGCTAGTGGTTTGCCGGGGAATGAGCAGTTCTTC. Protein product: CASGLPGNEQFF.

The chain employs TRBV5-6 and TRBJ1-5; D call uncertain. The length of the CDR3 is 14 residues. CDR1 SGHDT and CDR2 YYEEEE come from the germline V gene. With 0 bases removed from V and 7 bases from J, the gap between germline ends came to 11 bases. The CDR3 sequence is CASSLGWTVQPQHF. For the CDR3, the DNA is TGTGCCAGCAGCTTGGGTTGGACGGTACAGCCCCAGCATTTT.

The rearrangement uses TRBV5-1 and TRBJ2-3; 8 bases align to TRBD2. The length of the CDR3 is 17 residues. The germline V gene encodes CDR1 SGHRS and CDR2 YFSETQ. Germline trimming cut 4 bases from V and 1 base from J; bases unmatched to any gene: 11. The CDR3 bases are TGCGCCAGCAGCGCCCGGGGGAGAGCGGGGGGCACAGATACGCAGTATTTT. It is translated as CASSARGRAGGTDTQYF.

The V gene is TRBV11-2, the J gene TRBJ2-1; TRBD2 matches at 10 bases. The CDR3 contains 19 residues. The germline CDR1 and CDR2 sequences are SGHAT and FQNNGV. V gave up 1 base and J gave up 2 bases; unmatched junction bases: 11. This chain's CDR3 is CASSLVGTSDPRPYNEQFF. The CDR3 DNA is TGTGCCAGCAGCTTAGTGGGGACTAGCGACCCCCGACCCTACAATGAGCAGTTCTTC. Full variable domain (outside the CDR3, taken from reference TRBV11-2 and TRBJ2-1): EAGVAQSPRYKIIEKRQSVAFWCNPISGHATLYWYQQILGQGPKLLIQFQNNGVVDDSQLPKDRFSAERLKGVDSTLKIQPAKLEDSAVYLCASSLVGTSDPRPYNEQFFGPGTRLTVL.

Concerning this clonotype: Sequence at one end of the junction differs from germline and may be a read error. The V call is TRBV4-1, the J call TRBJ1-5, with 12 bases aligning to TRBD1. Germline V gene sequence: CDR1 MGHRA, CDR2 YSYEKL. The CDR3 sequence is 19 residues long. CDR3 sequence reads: CASSLYSPGQGARGQPQDF. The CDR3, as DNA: TGCGCCAGCAGCCTCTACTCGCCGGGACAGGGGGCGCGTGGTCAGCCCCAGGATTTT.

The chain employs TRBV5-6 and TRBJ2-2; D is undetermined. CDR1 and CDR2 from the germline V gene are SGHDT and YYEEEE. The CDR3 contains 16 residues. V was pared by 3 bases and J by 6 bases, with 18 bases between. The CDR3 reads CASSSLLVVIAGELFF. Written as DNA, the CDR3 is TGTGCCAGCAGCTCCCTCTTGGTCGTGATTGCCGGGGAGCTGTTTTTT.

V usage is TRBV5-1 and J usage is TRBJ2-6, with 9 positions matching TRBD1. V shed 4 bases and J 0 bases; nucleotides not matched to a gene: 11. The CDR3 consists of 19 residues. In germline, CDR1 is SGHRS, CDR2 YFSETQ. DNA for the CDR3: TGCGCCAGCAGCCGCGGGACAGGGAGTTTGGTCTCTGGGGCCAACGTCCTGACTTTC. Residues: CASSRGTGSLVSGANVLTF.

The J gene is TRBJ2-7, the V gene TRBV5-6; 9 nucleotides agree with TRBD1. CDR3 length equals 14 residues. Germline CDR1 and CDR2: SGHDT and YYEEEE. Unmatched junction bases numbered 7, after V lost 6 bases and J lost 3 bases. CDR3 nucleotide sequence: TGTGCCAGCACCCCCGGGACAGGGAGCTACGAGCAGTACTTC. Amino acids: CASTPGTGSYEQYF.

The CDR3 is CASSQEGRSYEQYF. DNA for the CDR3: TGCGCCAGCAGCCAAGAGGGTCGCTCCTACGAGCAGTACTTC. This chain links TRBV4-1 with TRBJ2-7; no firm D call. Germline loops: CDR1 MGHRA, CDR2 YSYEKL. This CDR3 contains 14 residues. Between the trimmed V and J ends, which lost 0 bases and 0 bases, there was a span of 6 bases.

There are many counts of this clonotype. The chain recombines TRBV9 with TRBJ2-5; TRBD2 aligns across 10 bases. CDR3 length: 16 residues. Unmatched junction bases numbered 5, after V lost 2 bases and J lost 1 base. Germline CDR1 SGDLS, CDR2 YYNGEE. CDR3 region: CASSVAGTSAQETQYF. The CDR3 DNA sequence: TGTGCCAGCAGCGTCGCCGGGACTAGCGCCCAAGAGACCCAGTACTTC.

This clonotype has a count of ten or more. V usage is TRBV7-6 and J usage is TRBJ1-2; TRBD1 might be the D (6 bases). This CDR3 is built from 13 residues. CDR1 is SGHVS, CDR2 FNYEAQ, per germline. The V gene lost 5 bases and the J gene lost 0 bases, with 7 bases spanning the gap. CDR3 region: CASSDRPNYGYTF. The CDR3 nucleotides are TGTGCCAGCAGCGACAGGCCTAACTATGGCTACACCTTC. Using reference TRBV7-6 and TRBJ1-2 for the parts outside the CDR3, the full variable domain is GAGVSQSPRYKVTKRGQDVALRCDPISGHVSLYWYRQALGQGPEFLTYFNYEAQQDKSGLPNDRFSAERPEGSISTLTIQRTEQRDSAMYRCASSDRPNYGYTFGSGTRLTVV.

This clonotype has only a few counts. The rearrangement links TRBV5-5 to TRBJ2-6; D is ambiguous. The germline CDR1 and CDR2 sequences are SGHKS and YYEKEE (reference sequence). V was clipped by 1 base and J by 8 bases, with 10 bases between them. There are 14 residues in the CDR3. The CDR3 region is CASSLMDPPNVLTF. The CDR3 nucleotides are TGTGCCAGCAGCTTGATGGACCCCCCCAACGTCCTGACTTTC.

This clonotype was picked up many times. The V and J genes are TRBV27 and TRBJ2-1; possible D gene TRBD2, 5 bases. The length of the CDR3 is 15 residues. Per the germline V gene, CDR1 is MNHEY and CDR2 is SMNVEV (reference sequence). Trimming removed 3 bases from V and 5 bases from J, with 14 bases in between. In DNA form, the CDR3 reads TGTGCCAGCAGTTTTTCGGGGTGGTTGGACAATGAGCAGTTCTTC. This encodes CASSFSGWLDNEQFF.

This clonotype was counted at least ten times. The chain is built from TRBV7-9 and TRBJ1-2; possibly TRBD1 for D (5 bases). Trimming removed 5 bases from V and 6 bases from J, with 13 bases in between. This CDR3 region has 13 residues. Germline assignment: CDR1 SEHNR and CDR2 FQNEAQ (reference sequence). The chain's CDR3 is CASSVRQRDGYTF. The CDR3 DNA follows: TGTGCCAGCAGCGTTAGACAGAGAGATGGCTACACCTTC.

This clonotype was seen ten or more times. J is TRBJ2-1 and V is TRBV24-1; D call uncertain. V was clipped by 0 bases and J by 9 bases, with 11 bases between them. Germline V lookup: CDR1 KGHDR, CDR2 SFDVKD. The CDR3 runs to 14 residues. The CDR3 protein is CATSDLSSLGEQFF. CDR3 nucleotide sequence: TGTGCCACCAGTGATTTGAGTTCCCTTGGTGAGCAGTTCTTC.

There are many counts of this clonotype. CDR3 in amino acids: CASSPPRVGPYNEQFF. CDR3 DNA sequence: TGTGCCAGCAGCCCCCCGAGGGTAGGTCCCTACAATGAGCAGTTCTTC. The V call is TRBV7-9, the J call TRBJ2-1; D might be TRBD2 (5 bases). The CDR3 is 16 amino acids. Trimming left V 5 bases short and J 2 bases short, with 16 bases between. Germline CDR1 and CDR2: SEHNR and FQNEAQ (reference sequence).

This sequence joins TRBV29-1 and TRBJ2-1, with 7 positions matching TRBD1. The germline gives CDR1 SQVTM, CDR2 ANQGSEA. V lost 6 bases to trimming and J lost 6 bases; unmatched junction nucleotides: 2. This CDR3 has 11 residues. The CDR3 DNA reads TGCAGCGTCTACAGGGGCAATGAGCAGTTCTTC. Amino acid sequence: CSVYRGNEQFF.

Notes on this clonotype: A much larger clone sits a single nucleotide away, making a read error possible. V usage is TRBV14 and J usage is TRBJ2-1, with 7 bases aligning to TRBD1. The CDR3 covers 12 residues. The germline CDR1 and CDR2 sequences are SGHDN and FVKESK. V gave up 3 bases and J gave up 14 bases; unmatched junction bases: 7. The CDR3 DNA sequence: TGTGCCAGCAGCCACATACAGGGGTCGGAGTTCTTC. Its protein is CASSHIQGSEFF.

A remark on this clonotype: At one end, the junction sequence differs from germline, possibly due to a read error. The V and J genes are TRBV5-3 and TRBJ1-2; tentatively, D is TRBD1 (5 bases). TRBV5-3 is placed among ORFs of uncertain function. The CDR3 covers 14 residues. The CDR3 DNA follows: TGTGCCAGCAGCTTGGCCGCAGGGAGAGATGGCTACACCTTC. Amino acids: CASSLAAGRDGYTF.

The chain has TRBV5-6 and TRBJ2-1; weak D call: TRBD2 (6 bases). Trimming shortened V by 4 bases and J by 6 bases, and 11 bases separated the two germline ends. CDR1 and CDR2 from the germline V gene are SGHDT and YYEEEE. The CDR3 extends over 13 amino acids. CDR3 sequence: CASSPVAANEQFF. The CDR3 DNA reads TGTGCCAGCAGCCCCGTAGCGGCCAATGAGCAGTTCTTC.

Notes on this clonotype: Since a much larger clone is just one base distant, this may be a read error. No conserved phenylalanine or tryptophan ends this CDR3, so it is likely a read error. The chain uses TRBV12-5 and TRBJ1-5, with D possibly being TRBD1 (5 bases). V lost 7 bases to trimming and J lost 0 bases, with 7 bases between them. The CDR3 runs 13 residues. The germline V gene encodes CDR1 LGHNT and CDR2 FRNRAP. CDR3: CASVGDSNQPQHV. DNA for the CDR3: TGTGCTAGTGTGGGGGATAGCAATCAGCCCCAGCATGTT.

The CDR3 DNA follows: TGTGCCAGCAGCTTAGGGATCCCGATTCCCTATGGCTACACCTTC. This sequence encodes CASSLGIPIPYGYTF. The genes are TRBV11-3 and TRBJ1-2; D is unclear. The V gene lost 1 base and the J gene lost 4 bases, with 13 bases spanning the gap. CDR1 is SGHNT, CDR2 YENEEA, per germline. The CDR3 is 15 residues long.

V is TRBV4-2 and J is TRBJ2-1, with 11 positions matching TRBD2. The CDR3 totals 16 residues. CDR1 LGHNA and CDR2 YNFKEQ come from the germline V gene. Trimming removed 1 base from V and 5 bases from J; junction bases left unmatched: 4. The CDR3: CASSQAGTSGDNEQFF. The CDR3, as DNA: TGTGCCAGCAGCCAAGCCGGGACTAGCGGCGACAATGAGCAGTTCTTC.

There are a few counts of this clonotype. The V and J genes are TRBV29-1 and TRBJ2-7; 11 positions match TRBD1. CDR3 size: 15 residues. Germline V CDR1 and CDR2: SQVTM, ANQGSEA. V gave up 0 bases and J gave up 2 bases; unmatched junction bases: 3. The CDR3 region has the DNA TGCAGCGTTGAAGATATGGGACAGGGGGCCTACGAGCAGTACTTC. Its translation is CSVEDMGQGAYEQYF.